The 27 T cell receptor beta chains listed next were all sequenced from one sample in a study of shared clonotypes between healthy human individuals. Clones were sequenced by immunoSEQ multiplex PCR, and TCRdb holds only the in-frame ones, with some missing. The data show a few million clones, with roughly 92% seen just once and 0.37% held by the top ten. Sequenced sample: naive CD4+ T cells from PBMCs. The subset: CD45RA+ positively selected. These receptors were taken from a man between 18 and 35 years old in good health. Some clones in this sample may be carry-over from other donors' samples.

This clone is a singleton in its sample. The chain couples TRBV6-5 to TRBJ2-7, with D perhaps being TRBD1 or TRBD2 (6 bases each). The length of the CDR3 is 13 residues. Trimming left V 6 bases short and J 3 bases short, with 12 bases between. Per the germline V gene, CDR1 is MNHEY and CDR2 is SVGAGI. This CDR3 is CASSARGRYEQYF. The CDR3 coding sequence is TGTGCCAGCAGCGCACGGGGGCGCTACGAGCAGTACTTC.

This chain joins TRBV10-3 and TRBJ2-1, with D maybe TRBD1 (6 bases). The CDR3 extends over 14 amino acids. Trimming pared 6 bases from V and 7 bases from J, leaving 16 bases between. Germline V lookup: CDR1 ENHRY, CDR2 SYGVKD. CDR3 amino acids: CAISVGQGANEQFF. The CDR3 coding sequence is TGTGCCATCAGCGTGGGACAAGGGGCAAATGAGCAGTTCTTC.

This rearrangement joins TRBV29-1 to TRBJ2-3; TRBD2 might be the D (5 bases). The germline CDR1 and CDR2 sequences are SQVTM and ANQGSEA. Trimming took off 3 bases at V and 1 base at J, with 14 bases between the two ends. The CDR3 is 15 amino acids. DNA for the CDR3: TGCAGCGTTGAGGGCGCTAGCTGGGGCACAGATACGCAGTATTTT. Amino acid sequence: CSVEGASWGTDTQYF.

The chain is built from TRBV27 and TRBJ2-7; 7 bases are a match to TRBD1. V shed 3 bases, J shed 6 bases, and the junction held 14 bases outside the gene matches. In germline, CDR1 is MNHEY, CDR2 SMNVEV (reference sequence). The CDR3 consists of 16 residues. This chain's CDR3 is CASSFKGRGIVSEQYF. The CDR3 coding sequence is TGTGCCAGCAGTTTCAAGGGCAGGGGGATCGTATCCGAGCAGTACTTC.

Details on this clone: At the DNA level, this CDR3 is encoded by other sequences in the same sample as well. The V gene is TRBV2, the J gene TRBJ1-1; TRBD1 aligns across 8 bases. Trimming took 6 bases from V and 4 from J; bases not matched to a gene: 4. Germline CDR1 and CDR2: SNHLY and FYNNEI. The CDR3 totals 13 residues. The CDR3: CASRGQGPTEAFF. CDR3 in DNA: TGTGCCAGCAGAGGACAGGGACCCACTGAAGCTTTCTTT.

V is TRBV7-6 and J is TRBJ2-7; 10 bases fit TRBD2. The CDR3 totals 16 residues. The junction had 6 bases not matched to a gene; V was cut back by 4 bases and J by 0 bases. CDR1 is SGHVS and CDR2 is FNYEAQ in the germline V gene. CDR3 nucleotides: TGTGCCAGCAGCTCGGGACTAGCGACAAGCTCCTACGAGCAGTACTTC. Protein sequence: CASSSGLATSSYEQYF.

This sequence joins TRBV11-2 and TRBJ2-5; D is perhaps TRBD2 (6 bases). Germline V CDR1 and CDR2: SGHAT, FQNNGV. Between the trimmed V and J ends, which lost 4 bases and 4 bases, there was a span of 16 bases. CDR3 length: 15 residues. This CDR3 is CASSWGLGLGETQYF. CDR3 nucleotide sequence: TGTGCCAGCAGCTGGGGACTCGGCCTGGGAGAGACCCAGTACTTC.

The V call is TRBV28, the J call TRBJ1-1; D unclear. V lost 2 bases, J lost 0 bases, and 19 bases lay in between. The CDR3 is made up of 18 amino acids. From germline, CDR1 is MDHEN and CDR2 SYDVKM. The CDR3 nucleotides are TGTGCCAGCAGTTTAGCGCCCGGACGGAAAATCATGAACACTGAAGCTTTCTTT. Its protein is CASSLAPGRKIMNTEAFF.

The rearrangement joins TRBV5-1 to TRBJ2-1; D remains ambiguous. Trimming left V 0 bases short and J 10 bases short, with 5 bases between. From germline, CDR1 is SGHRS and CDR2 YFSETQ. This CDR3 spans 11 amino acids. The CDR3 sequence: CASSLEREQFF. CDR3 nucleotides: TGCGCCAGCAGCTTGGAAAGAGAGCAGTTCTTC.

This chain connects TRBV6-5 to TRBJ2-3, with 10 bases lining up with TRBD2. Germline loops: CDR1 MNHEY, CDR2 SVGAGI. The J segment lost 9 bases and the V segment lost 3 bases, leaving 12 bases of the junction unmatched. The CDR3 is 16 residues long. The CDR3 loop is CASSYGIAGGPQTQYF. The CDR3 coding sequence is TGTGCCAGCAGTTATGGGATAGCGGGAGGCCCCCAAACGCAGTATTTT.

This rearrangement joins TRBV29-1 to TRBJ2-1; 13 bases match TRBD2. The germline V gene encodes CDR1 SQVTM and CDR2 ANQGSEA. The CDR3 contains 16 residues. J lost 0 bases, V lost 7 bases, and 6 bases had no gene match. The CDR3 DNA sequence: TGCAGCGCACTTCGGACTAGCGGGAGCTCCTACAATGAGCAGTTCTTC. It translates to CSALRTSGSSYNEQFF.

As regards this clone: In the same sample, other DNA sequences code for this CDR3. The chain couples TRBV7-7 to TRBJ2-1; D is uncertain. V was shortened by 1 base and J by 1 base, with 5 bases between the two germline ends. This CDR3 has 14 residues. CDR1 is SSHAT and CDR2 is FNYEAQ in the germline V gene (reference sequence). CDR3 DNA: TGTGCCAGCAGCTTAGGCACATCCTACAATGAGCAGTTCTTC. Its protein product is CASSLGTSYNEQFF.

The V gene is TRBV7-3, the J gene TRBJ2-5; 8 bases fit TRBD1. The germline gives CDR1 SGHTA, CDR2 FQGTGA. The V and J ends lost 5 bases and 3 bases, in that order; junction bases with no gene match: 2. The CDR3 consists of 13 residues. The CDR3 DNA is TGTGCCAGCAGCGCGGACAGGGAAGAGACCCAGTACTTC. The encoded protein is CASSADREETQYF. The full variable domain, with the rest looked up from reference TRBV7-3 and TRBJ2-5, is GAGVSQTPSNKVTEKGKYVELRCDPISGHTALYWYRQSLGQGPEFLIYFQGTGAADDSGLPNDRFFAVRPEGSVSTLKIQRTERGDSAVYLCASSADREETQYFGPGTRLLVL.

The chain has TRBV5-1 and TRBJ1-5; D is uncertain. The V and J ends lost 2 bases and 8 bases respectively, with 11 bases between them. Germline V gene sequence: CDR1 SGHRS, CDR2 YFSETQ. This CDR3 has 13 residues. CDR3 DNA sequence: TGCGCCAGCAGCTTTGGACCGGAAAAGCCCCAGCATTTT. Translating gives CASSFGPEKPQHF.

The V and J genes are TRBV7-2 and TRBJ2-1, with 9 bases lining up with TRBD2. Germline assignment: CDR1 SGHTA and CDR2 FQGNSA. The CDR3 loop spans 17 amino acids. J gave up 1 base and V 2 bases, and 6 bases lay outside the gene matches. CDR3 residues: CASSLMASGTSYNEQFF. The CDR3 region has the DNA TGTGCCAGCAGCTTAATGGCTAGCGGGACTTCCTACAATGAGCAGTTCTTC.

The chain recombines TRBV2 with TRBJ2-1, with a possible D match to TRBD2 (6 bases). The CDR3 is 12 residues long. Germline V lookup: CDR1 SNHLY, CDR2 FYNNEI. Between the trimmed V and J ends, which lost 6 bases and 6 bases, there was a span of 9 bases. CDR3 nucleotide sequence: TGTGCCAGCAGGGAGCGGGTCAATGAGCAGTTCTTC. Translation: CASRERVNEQFF.

CDR3 DNA: TGTGCCACCAGCAGAGGGGGCGGGAGCTACGAGCAGTACTTC. Translated: CATSRGGGSYEQYF. V is TRBV15 and J is TRBJ2-5; TRBD2 matches at 7 bases. The end of the DNA fits TRBJ2-7 better, so the J call may be wrong. The CDR3 totals 14 residues. Germline lookup yields CDR1 LNHNV and CDR2 YYDKDF (reference sequence).

The CDR3 loop is CSVHSGGSSYNEQFF. For the CDR3, the DNA is TGCAGCGTCCATTCCGGCGGAAGCTCCTACAATGAGCAGTTCTTC. The V and J genes are TRBV29-1 and TRBJ2-1; unclear D gene. V was cut by 6 bases and J by 0 bases, with 15 bases left in between. CDR3 length equals 15 residues. The germline CDR1 and CDR2 sequences are SQVTM and ANQGSEA.

The rearrangement joins TRBV5-4 to TRBJ1-1; possible D gene TRBD1, 5 bases. The CDR3 sequence is 15 residues long. CDR1 and CDR2 from the germline V gene are SGHNT and YYREEE (reference sequence). The V end was cut by 3 bases, the J end by 0 bases, with 12 bases between. CDR3 in DNA: TGTGCCAGCAGCTGGGAGGGGTCTATGAACACTGAAGCTTTCTTT. It encodes CASSWEGSMNTEAFF.

CDR3 residues: CASSPPGLAGVYEQYF. The CDR3 DNA is TGTGCCAGCAGTCCCCCCGGACTAGCGGGGGTGTACGAGCAGTACTTC. This chain joins TRBV28 and TRBJ2-7; 13 positions agree with TRBD2. CDR3 length: 16 amino acids. Losses at the gene ends were 5 bases for V and 4 bases for J; bases not matched to a gene: 8. Per germline, CDR1 MDHEN and CDR2 SYDVKM.

Concerning this clone itself: At the DNA level, this CDR3 is encoded by other sequences in the same sample as well. The CDR3 DNA reads as TGTGCCACCAGCAGAGGGGATCGGTACGAGCAGTACTTC. Its translation is CATSRGDRYEQYF. The chain has TRBV15 and TRBJ2-7; no reliable D call. Trimming took 1 base from V and 4 from J, leaving 8 bases between them. Per the germline V gene, CDR1 is LNHNV and CDR2 is YYDKDF (reference sequence). The CDR3 covers 13 residues. Filled out from reference TRBV15 and TRBJ2-7, the complete variable domain reads DAMVIQNPRYQVTQFGKPVTLSCSQTLNHNVMYWYQQKSSQAPKLLFHYYDKDFNNEADTPDNFQSRRPNTSFCFLDIRSPGLGDTAMYLCATSRGDRYEQYFGPGTRLTVT.

The gene calls are TRBV10-2 and TRBJ2-7; D gene unclear. V lost 6 bases and J 3 bases, leaving 12 bases between the germline ends. Looked up from germline, CDR1 is WSHSY and CDR2 is SAAADI. The CDR3 sequence is 13 residues long. Here the CDR3 reads CASRDRRGYEQYF. The CDR3 DNA is TGCGCCAGCAGGGATCGACGAGGCTACGAGCAGTACTTC.

This clone occurred once. The identical CDR3 is also encoded by other nucleotide sequences in the sample. The chain employs TRBV7-9 and TRBJ1-4; unclear D gene. CDR1 and CDR2 (germline): SEHNR, FQNEAQ (reference sequence). Trimming cost V 2 bases and J 3 bases, with 7 bases left between them. The CDR3 contains 14 residues. This CDR3 reads CASSLMGANEKLFF. In nucleotides, the CDR3 is TGTGCCAGCAGCTTAATGGGCGCTAATGAAAAACTGTTTTTT.

The chain couples TRBV11-2 to TRBJ1-3; D possibly corresponds to TRBD1 (5 bases). V was clipped by 4 bases and J by 3 bases, with 13 bases between them. The CDR3 has 15 amino acids. Germline CDR1 is SGHAT and CDR2 is FQNNGV. CDR3 coding DNA: TGTGCCAGCAGCTCCGCGGGGCTCGGTGGAAACACCATATATTTT. This encodes CASSSAGLGGNTIYF.

CDR3 nucleotide sequence: TGTGCCAGCAGTCAACAGGGGGCCGGCACAGATACGCAGTATTTT. It is translated as CASSQQGAGTDTQYF. The chain has TRBV6-4 and TRBJ2-3; 9 bases line up with TRBD1. V shed 5 bases, J shed 1 base, and the junction held 4 bases outside the gene matches. Germline CDR1 MRHNA, CDR2 SNTAGT. CDR3 length equals 15 residues.

The chain recombines TRBV5-1 with TRBJ1-2; D remains ambiguous. V lost 6 bases and J 4 bases, leaving 16 bases between the germline ends. There are 14 residues in the CDR3. Germline loops: CDR1 SGHRS, CDR2 YFSETQ. The CDR3 nucleotides read TGCGCCAGCACCCTCATAGTGCTGACCTATGGCTACACCTTC. Amino acids: CASTLIVLTYGYTF.

This rearrangement joins TRBV19 to TRBJ1-1; D is ambiguous. CDR3 length equals 13 residues. The germline CDR1 and CDR2 sequences are LNHDA and SQIVND (reference sequence). V lost 3 bases and J 7 bases, leaving 12 bases between the germline ends. The CDR3 loop reads CASSIGGMSEAFF. The CDR3, as DNA: TGTGCCAGTAGTATTGGAGGGATGAGTGAAGCTTTCTTT.